These T cell receptor beta chains were read from a single sample in a study of cytomegalovirus exposure and HLA in healthy donors. Data came from immunoSEQ multiplex PCR; TCRdb stores just in-frame clones and leaves some out. Altogether more than 95,000 clones are present, more than 75% being singletons, with the ten largest covering 9.5% to 13%. The sample comprised PBMCs. All receptors come from a man aged 25-45 years in good health and CMV-seropositive. CDR3s include the opening cysteine and the closing phenylalanine or tryptophan. The D gene is left open where the match is weak. Part of the rows lack a size; the others show once, few, many or a class for expanded clones.

abundance | d_gene | j_gene | v_gene | CDR3aa | CDR3nt
- | TRBD1 | TRBJ2-7 | TRBV9 | CASSVGGGQGEYEQYF | TGTGCCAGCAGCGTAGGGGGGGGACAGGGGGAGTACGAGCAGTACTTC
- | - | TRBJ1-6 | TRBV5-1 | CASSLEPSRGNSPLHF | TGCGCCAGCAGCTTGGAGCCCTCCCGGGGGAATTCACCCCTCCACTTT
- | TRBD2 | TRBJ2-3 | TRBV5-1 | CASSLTSGREDTQYF | TGCGCCAGCAGCTTGACTAGCGGGAGGGAAGATACGCAGTATTTT
- | TRBD1 | TRBJ1-1 | TRBV5-1 | CASSWTGTGEMNTEAFF | TGCGCCAGCAGCTGGACCGGGACAGGGGAGATGAACACTGAAGCTTTCTTT
- | TRBD2 | TRBJ2-3 | TRBV11-3 | CASSIGTSGSTDTQYF | TGTGCCAGCAGCATCGGGACTAGCGGGAGCACAGATACGCAGTATTTT
- | - | TRBJ2-7 | TRBV4-3 | CASSQDVSSYEQYF | TGCGCCAGCAGCCAAGACGTTAGCTCCTACGAGCAGTACTTC
- | TRBD1 | TRBJ1-5 | TRBV6-7 | CASSYFSGQGGNQPQHF | TGTGCCAGCAGTTACTTCTCGGGACAGGGTGGCAATCAGCCCCAGCATTTT
- | TRBD1 | TRBJ2-5 | TRBV6-5 | CASSSPKQGTRTQYF | TGTGCCAGCAGTTCCCCCAAACAGGGGACAAGGACCCAGTACTTC
- | TRBD1 | TRBJ2-2 | TRBV5-1 | CASSPGQATTGELFF | TGCGCCAGCAGCCCGGGACAGGCGACCACCGGGGAGCTGTTTTTT
- | - | TRBJ1-5 | TRBV28 | CASSLYDRYNQPQHF | TGTGCCAGCAGTTTATATGACAGGTACAATCAGCCCCAGCATTTT
- | TRBD1 | TRBJ1-2 | TRBV30 | CAWGTGGNYGYTF | TGTGCCTGGGGGACAGGGGGAAACTATGGCTACACCTTC
- | TRBD1 | TRBJ2-5 | TRBV5-8 | CASSRRGQETQYF | TGTGCCAGCAGCCGCAGGGGGCAAGAGACCCAGTACTTC
once | - | TRBJ2-5 | TRBV7-9 | CASSLTSDTQYF | TGTGCCAGCAGCTTGACATCTGATACCCAGTACTTC
- | - | TRBJ2-3 | TRBV5-1 | CASSLRQVTDTQYF | TGCGCCAGCAGCCTCCGACAGGTTACGGATACGCAGTATTTT
- | TRBD2 | TRBJ2-1 | TRBV10-3 | CAISPGLAGYNEQFF | TGTGCCATCAGCCCGGGACTAGCGGGGTACAATGAGCAGTTCTTC
- | TRBD1 | TRBJ2-7 | TRBV18 | CASSPGLDRGQYF | TGTGCCAGCTCACCCGGACTCGACAGGGGACAGTACTTC
- | TRBD1 | TRBJ1-5 | TRBV7-2 | CASSLRYRGSNQPQHF | TGTGCCAGCAGCTTACGCTACAGGGGCTCCAATCAGCCCCAGCATTTT
few | - | TRBJ2-4 | TRBV19 | CASRQQSPKNIQYF | TGTGCCAGTAGACAACAGAGTCCCAAAAACATTCAGTACTTC
few | - | TRBJ1-1 | TRBV29-1 | CSAGPRDMNTEAFF | TGCAGCGCCGGACCGAGGGACATGAACACTGAAGCTTTCTTT